A single sample is the source of the 20 T cell receptor beta chains below, sequenced in a study of blood T cell repertoires in COVID-19. Libraries were prepared by immunoSEQ multiplex PCR; TCRdb keeps only in-frame clonotypes and omits some of them. The sample lists more than 25,000 clones; approximately 90% were seen once. Specimen: peripheral blood. The source is a human donor in a cohort sampled during active COVID-19.

The chain couples TRBV3-1 (or the pseudogene TRBV3-2) to TRBJ2-3; a weak D match, TRBD2 (5 bases). Germline loops: CDR1 LGHDT, CDR2 YNNKEL (reference sequence). Trimming cost V 0 bases and J 3 bases, with 16 bases left between them. This CDR3 is built from 17 residues. The CDR3 loop reads CASSQEASFSGTDTQYF. In DNA, the CDR3 is TGTGCCAGCAGCCAAGAGGCTAGCTTTTCCGGGACAGATACGCAGTATTTT.

The V gene is TRBV7-9, the J gene TRBJ1-6, with TRBD1 identical over 7 bases. The CDR3 consists of 14 residues. Germline CDR1 reads SEHNR; CDR2 reads FQNEAQ (reference sequence). The J segment lost 9 bases and the V segment lost 5 bases, leaving 7 bases of the junction unmatched. CDR3 DNA: TGTGCCAGCAGCCTCCAGGGGGGCTTTTCACCCCTCCACTTT. It specifies CASSLQGGFSPLHF.

This clone was detected only a few times. The CDR3 protein is CASSLDRTSVEQYF. The CDR3 region has the DNA TGTGCCAGTAGTCTCGACCGGACTAGCGTCGAGCAGTACTTC. This rearrangement joins TRBV19 to TRBJ2-7; TRBD2 matches at 9 bases. Trimming removed 5 bases from V and 6 bases from J; junction bases left unmatched: 8. The germline CDR1 and CDR2 sequences are LNHDA and SQIVND (reference sequence). The CDR3 is 14 residues long. Variable domain in full (rest from reference TRBV19 and TRBJ2-7): DGGITQSPKYLFRKEGQNVTLSCEQNLNHDAMYWYRQDPGQGLRLIYYSQIVNDFQKGDIAEGYSVSREKKESFPLTVTSAQKNPTAFYLCASSLDRTSVEQYFGPGTRLTVT.

The J gene is TRBJ1-2, the V gene TRBV6-5, with TRBD1 as a possible D gene (6 bases). This CDR3 has 14 amino acids. Germline V CDR1 and CDR2: MNHEY, SVGAGI. V shed 5 bases and J shed 4 bases, with 14 bases lying between them. This CDR3 reads CASSRDRRAYGYTF. In DNA form, the CDR3 reads TGTGCCAGCAGTAGAGACAGGCGGGCCTATGGCTACACCTTC.

The chain recombines TRBV6-6 with TRBJ2-1; possibly TRBD2 for D (6 bases). CDR3 length equals 15 residues. Germline CDR1 is MNHNY and CDR2 is SVGAGI (reference sequence). V lost 6 bases and J 2 bases, leaving 14 bases between the germline ends. CDR3 DNA sequence: TGTGCCAGCAGGGACGTTAGCGGCCCCTACAATGAGCAGTTCTTC. Its protein product is CASRDVSGPYNEQFF.

The CDR3 DNA reads TGTGCCAGCAGCTTTGCGGACTACTCCTACGAGCAGTACTTC. Translation: CASSFADYSYEQYF. The rearrangement joins TRBV7-9 to TRBJ2-7; TRBD2 is a possible D gene (6 bases). Deletions cut 3 bases from V and 0 bases from J, with 9 bases between. Germline CDR1 is SEHNR and CDR2 is FQNEAQ (reference sequence). This CDR3 has 14 amino acids.

This clone turned up a few times. V gene TRBV4-1 combines with J gene TRBJ2-1; TRBD2 is a possible D gene (5 bases). The CDR3 spans 14 residues. Germline V CDR1 and CDR2: MGHRA, YSYEKL. Trimming removed 2 bases at V and 6 bases at J, with 11 bases between. The CDR3 reads CASSQLTSSNEQFF. CDR3 coding DNA: TGCGCCAGCAGCCAACTTACTAGTAGCAATGAGCAGTTCTTC.

The rearrangement uses TRBV4-1 and TRBJ1-3, with TRBD1 matching 8 bases. The length of the CDR3 is 15 residues. V shed 0 bases, J shed 2 bases, and the junction held 0 bases outside the gene matches. Germline loops: CDR1 MGHRA, CDR2 YSYEKL. CDR3 residues: CASSQEQGAGNTIYF. CDR3 sequence (DNA): TGCGCCAGCAGCCAAGAACAGGGGGCTGGAAACACCATATATTTT.

The sample holds one count of this clone. The rearrangement joins TRBV6-2 or TRBV6-3 to TRBJ1-6, with D possibly TRBD1 on 5 matching bases. The CDR3 is 17 residues long. Trimming removed 7 bases from V and 7 bases from J, with 23 bases in between. CDR1 MNHEY and CDR2 SVGEGT come from the germline V gene. The DNA of the CDR3 is TGTGCCAGCACCCCTGGAGAGGAGACAGTAAGCAATTCACCCCTCCACTTT. Its protein is CASTPGEETVSNSPLHF.

This chain uses TRBV2 with TRBJ2-7; D perhaps matches TRBD1 (5 bases). V shed 2 bases and J shed 0 bases, with 11 bases lying between them. Germline V CDR1 and CDR2: SNHLY, FYNNEI. This CDR3 contains 15 residues. The CDR3 protein is CASSEMGPLSYEQYF. CDR3 sequence (DNA): TGTGCCAGCAGTGAAATGGGGCCACTCTCCTACGAGCAGTACTTC.

The V and J genes are TRBV3-1 (or the pseudogene TRBV3-2) and TRBJ2-5, with TRBD1 as a possible D gene (5 bases). This CDR3 is 15 amino acids long. The V gene lost 4 bases and the J gene lost 0 bases, with 12 bases spanning the gap. Germline values: CDR1 LGHDT, CDR2 YNNKEL (reference sequence). The CDR3 sequence: CASSLLTANQETQYF. The CDR3 DNA is TGTGCCAGCAGCCTCCTGACAGCGAACCAAGAGACCCAGTACTTC.

The rearrangement uses TRBV6-5 and TRBJ1-2; no clear D gene. Germline V gene sequence: CDR1 MNHEY, CDR2 SVGAGI. V lost 7 bases, J lost 7 bases, and 13 bases lay in between. CDR3 length equals 12 residues. CDR3 DNA sequence: TGTGCCAGCACACCAGGCTCCACTGGCTACACCTTC. It yields the protein CASTPGSTGYTF.

V gene TRBV6-5 combines with J gene TRBJ2-7; 11 nucleotides line up with TRBD1. This CDR3 comprises 13 residues. V shed 6 bases, J shed 2 bases, and the junction held 0 bases outside the gene matches. Germline CDR1 is MNHEY and CDR2 is SVGAGI. In DNA, the CDR3 is TGTGCCAGCAGGGGACAGGGGGCCTACGAGCAGTACTTC. As protein: CASRGQGAYEQYF.

V and J are TRBV12-3 or TRBV12-4 and TRBJ1-2; tentative D call: TRBD1 (6 bases). This CDR3 has 13 amino acids. The V end lost 6 bases, the J end lost 4 bases, and 12 bases lay between the germline ends. CDR3 sequence reads: CASSQDRFYGYTF. For the CDR3, the DNA is TGTGCCAGCAGCCAGGACAGATTCTATGGCTACACCTTC.

This clone was detected once. The chain joins TRBV2 to TRBJ1-1, with 11 bases identical to TRBD1. Germline CDR1 and CDR2: SNHLY and FYNNEI. The CDR3 spans 14 residues. The J segment lost 5 bases and the V segment lost 7 bases, leaving 6 bases of the junction unmatched. CDR3 residues: CASTGQGAFTEAFF. The CDR3 DNA follows: TGTGCCAGCACCGGACAGGGGGCGTTTACTGAAGCTTTCTTT.

CDR3 DNA sequence: TGTGCCAGTAGTCCGGGACTAGCGGGAAACAATGAGCAGTTCTTC. This encodes CASSPGLAGNNEQFF. The rearrangement links TRBV19 to TRBJ2-1; 13 bases line up with TRBD2. CDR1 and CDR2 from the germline V gene are LNHDA and SQIVND (reference sequence). This CDR3 contains 15 residues. The J segment lost 5 bases and the V segment lost 5 bases, leaving 3 bases of the junction unmatched.

This clone showed up just once. This chain joins TRBV25-1 and TRBJ2-2; 7 bases map to TRBD2. The CDR3 extends over 15 amino acids. Germline trimming cut 2 bases from V and 3 bases from J; bases unmatched to any gene: 3. Per germline, CDR1 MGHDK and CDR2 SYGVNS. CDR3 protein: CASSEAGRDTGELFF. The CDR3 DNA is TGTGCCAGCAGTGAAGCAGGGAGGGACACCGGGGAGCTGTTTTTT.

V gene TRBV2 combines with J gene TRBJ1-6; possible D gene TRBD1, 6 bases. V lost 3 bases and J 7 bases, leaving 13 bases between the germline ends. This CDR3 region has 15 residues. Per germline, CDR1 SNHLY and CDR2 FYNNEI. Written as DNA, the CDR3 is TGTGCCAGCAGTGACCGGACAGCTACCAATTCACCCCTCCACTTT. The encoded protein is CASSDRTATNSPLHF.

The chain carries TRBV2 and TRBJ1-2; the D gene is possibly TRBD1 (5 bases). CDR3 length: 13 residues. Germline V gene lookup returns CDR1 SNHLY and CDR2 FYNNEI. V dropped 7 bases and J dropped 7 bases, with 16 bases sitting between them. As DNA, the CDR3 is TGTGCCAGCATTCAGGACGCTGGGGCTGGCTACACCTTC. Translated: CASIQDAGAGYTF.

The chain recombines TRBV7-3 with TRBJ2-1; tentatively, D is TRBD1 (6 bases). Germline V gene sequence: CDR1 SGHTA, CDR2 FQGTGA. The CDR3 is made up of 13 amino acids. V dropped 1 base and J dropped 10 bases, with 11 bases sitting between them. CDR3 residues: CASSLNPGDEQFF. The CDR3 DNA reads TGTGCCAGCAGCTTAAACCCAGGGGACGAGCAGTTCTTC.